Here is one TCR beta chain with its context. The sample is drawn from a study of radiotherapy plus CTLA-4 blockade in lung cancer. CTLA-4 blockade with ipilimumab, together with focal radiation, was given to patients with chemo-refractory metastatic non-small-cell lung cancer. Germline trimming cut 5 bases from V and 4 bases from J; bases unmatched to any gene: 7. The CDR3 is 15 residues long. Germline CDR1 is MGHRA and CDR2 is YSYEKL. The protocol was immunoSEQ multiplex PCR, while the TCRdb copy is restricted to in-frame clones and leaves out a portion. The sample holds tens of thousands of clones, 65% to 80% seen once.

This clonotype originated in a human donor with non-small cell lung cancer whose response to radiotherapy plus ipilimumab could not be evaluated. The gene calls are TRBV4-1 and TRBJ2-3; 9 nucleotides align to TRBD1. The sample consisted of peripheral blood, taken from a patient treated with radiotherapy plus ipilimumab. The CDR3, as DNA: TGCGCCAGCAGCGCGGGACAGGGAGGAGCAGATACGCAGTATTTT. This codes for CASSAGQGGADTQYF.